Below, 18 T cell receptor beta chains from the same sample are listed, as sequenced in a study of early T cells in non-severe SARS-CoV-2 infection. MiXCR, run by TCRdb on the 5' RACE reads, gives a single entry per CDR3 protein. The sample lists roughly 120,000 distinct CDR3 sequences, 14% to 15% occurring once. The sample consisted of whole blood. These receptors originate from an adult who was a healthcare worker with PCR-confirmed SARS-CoV-2 infection or an uninfected control (not recorded which).

V and J are TRBV15 and TRBJ2-5; 7 nucleotides line up with TRBD1. Germline lookup yields CDR1 LNHNV and CDR2 YYDKDF (reference sequence). This CDR3 contains 18 residues. V shed 0 bases and J 3 bases; nucleotides not matched to a gene: 13. The CDR3 nucleotides are TGTGCCACCAGCAGAGATAGGGCGCTCAGAGGGGGCGAAGAGACCCAGTACTTC. Protein product: CATSRDRALRGGEETQYF.

CDR3 amino acids: CASSLRRGGDNTEAFF. CDR3 nucleotide sequence: TGTGCCAGCTCCCTCAGACGAGGGGGAGACAACACTGAAGCTTTCTTT. The rearrangement joins TRBV18 to TRBJ1-1, with D maybe TRBD1 (6 bases). Germline V CDR1 and CDR2: KGHSH, LQKENI. V gave up 6 bases and J gave up 2 bases, with 19 bases separating them. The CDR3 consists of 16 residues.

The CDR3 spells CASSPKRRLVTGELFF. The CDR3 DNA is TGTGCCAGCAGCCCGAAGCGACGATTGGTCACCGGGGAGCTGTTTTTT. This chain connects TRBV7-9 to TRBJ2-2, with D unclear. V was cut by 5 bases and J by 4 bases, with 17 bases left in between. The germline CDR1 and CDR2 sequences are SEHNR and FQNEAQ (reference sequence). The CDR3 has 16 residues.

This chain connects TRBV11-2 to TRBJ2-7, with D maybe TRBD2 (5 bases). The CDR3 is made up of 16 amino acids. Germline V CDR1 and CDR2: SGHAT, FQNNGV. V was cut by 4 bases and J by 4 bases, with 20 bases left in between. CDR3 bases: TGTGCCAGCAGCTCCCGGAGGACCCGCTCCGTGTACGAGCAGTACTTC. Translation gives CASSSRRTRSVYEQYF. The full variable domain, its missing parts supplied by reference TRBV11-2 and TRBJ2-7, is EAGVAQSPRYKIIEKRQSVAFWCNPISGHATLYWYQQILGQGPKLLIQFQNNGVVDDSQLPKDRFSAERLKGVDSTLKIQPAKLEDSAVYLCASSSRRTRSVYEQYFGPGTRLTVT.

This clonotype was counted a few times. This chain joins TRBV7-9 and TRBJ2-7; D is perhaps TRBD1 (5 bases). In germline, CDR1 is SEHNR, CDR2 FQNEAQ (reference sequence). The CDR3 is 14 amino acids. Trimming pared 5 bases from V and 4 bases from J, leaving 15 bases between. CDR3 in DNA: TGTGCCAGCAGCCCAGACCGAGGACATTACGAGCAGTACTTC. This encodes CASSPDRGHYEQYF.

V and J are TRBV5-4 and TRBJ2-3, with 9 bases aligning to TRBD2. CDR1 is SGHNT, CDR2 YYREEE, per germline (reference sequence). The trim removed 4 bases at V and 2 bases at J, leaving 11 bases unmatched. The CDR3 is 17 amino acids. CDR3 DNA sequence: TGTGCCAGCAGCCGCGGCACCGAGCGGGGGGCCACAGATACGCAGTATTTT. Amino acid sequence: CASSRGTERGATDTQYF.

This clonotype was seen repeatedly, ten times or more. J is TRBJ1-1 and V is TRBV6-1; 9 bases fit TRBD1. The trim removed 5 bases at V and 10 bases at J, leaving 14 bases unmatched. Germline values: CDR1 MNHNS, CDR2 SASEGT. This CDR3 region has 15 residues. The CDR3 is CASSQQGAGGVRAFF. CDR3 DNA sequence: TGTGCCAGCAGTCAACAGGGGGCAGGGGGTGTAAGAGCTTTCTTT.

This clonotype was seen a few times. This sequence joins TRBV12-3 or TRBV12-4 and TRBJ2-3; tentatively, D is TRBD2 (5 bases). There are 16 residues in the CDR3. V dropped 3 bases and J dropped 5 bases, with 18 bases sitting between them. The CDR3 DNA is TGTGCCAGCAGTTTTGTCCCCGGGCTAGCCGGAGATACGCAGTATTTT. This codes for CASSFVPGLAGDTQYF.

The chain combines TRBV29-1 with TRBJ1-1; 7 bases are shared with TRBD1. The CDR3 runs 12 residues. Germline V gene lookup returns CDR1 SQVTM and CDR2 ANQGSEA. Trimming took 3 bases from V and 5 from J; bases not matched to a gene: 3. The CDR3 bases are TGCAGCGTTGACCAGGGGGTGACTGAAGCTTTCTTT. This codes for CSVDQGVTEAFF.

The chain combines TRBV6-6 with TRBJ2-3; 16 nucleotides match TRBD2. J gave up 0 bases and V 8 bases, and 2 bases lay outside the gene matches. Germline V gene data show CDR1 as MNHNY and CDR2 as SVGAGI (reference sequence). The CDR3 loop spans 16 amino acids. As DNA, the CDR3 is TGTGCCAGCGGGACTAGCGGGGGGGGTAGCACAGATACGCAGTATTTT. This codes for CASGTSGGGSTDTQYF.

V gene TRBV9 combines with J gene TRBJ2-1; tentatively, D is TRBD1 or TRBD2 (5 bases each). The CDR3 is 16 residues long. Germline loops: CDR1 SGDLS, CDR2 YYNGEE. V was pared by 6 bases and J by 9 bases, with 25 bases between. CDR3: CASTPGSGPLIVEQFF. CDR3 coding DNA: TGTGCCAGCACCCCAGGTTCGGGACCGCTCATCGTTGAGCAGTTCTTC.

A few counts support this clonotype. The gene calls are TRBV6-1 and TRBJ1-2; TRBD1 aligns across 7 bases. V was clipped by 4 bases and J by 3 bases; unmatched bases: 5. The germline CDR1 and CDR2 sequences are MNHNS and SASEGT. This CDR3 contains 14 residues. The DNA for the CDR3 is TGTGCCAGCAGTGTATCAGGGGGGGACTATGGCTACACCTTC. Its translation is CASSVSGGDYGYTF.

V is TRBV14 and J is TRBJ2-7; D perhaps matches TRBD2 (5 bases). CDR1 is SGHDN, CDR2 FVKESK, per germline. The V end was cut by 1 base, the J end by 0 bases, with 10 bases between. The CDR3 has 15 amino acids. Here the CDR3 reads CASSQGYTSSYEQYF. CDR3 DNA sequence: TGTGCCAGCAGCCAAGGGTATACTAGCTCCTACGAGCAGTACTTC.

The CDR3 loop is CASSQEAMVGTEAFF. CDR3 in DNA: TGTGCCAGCAGCCAAGAAGCGATGGTTGGCACTGAAGCTTTCTTT. V usage is TRBV3-1 and J usage is TRBJ1-1; D is uncertain. From germline, CDR1 is LGHDT and CDR2 YNNKEL (reference sequence). The germline V and J ends were trimmed by 0 bases and 4 bases, with 12 bases remaining between them. The CDR3 is 15 amino acids.

This chain joins TRBV12-3 or TRBV12-4 and TRBJ2-1, with D maybe TRBD2 (6 bases). Between the trimmed V and J ends, which lost 5 bases and 8 bases, there was a span of 13 bases. The CDR3 spans 13 residues. As DNA, the CDR3 is TGTGCCAGCAGTCAAGGGAGGCCCGATGAGCAGTTCTTC. Amino acids: CASSQGRPDEQFF.

The chain employs TRBV6-5 and TRBJ2-1, with D possibly being TRBD2 (6 bases). V lost 6 bases and J lost 3, with 18 bases in between. The CDR3 spans 16 residues. The germline V gene encodes CDR1 MNHEY and CDR2 SVGAGI. Here the CDR3 reads CASRVGGRRYYNEQFF. As DNA, the CDR3 is TGTGCCAGCAGGGTCGGGGGTCGCCGGTACTACAATGAGCAGTTCTTC.

The chain uses TRBV19 and TRBJ2-7; TRBD2 aligns across 8 bases. Germline CDR1 is LNHDA and CDR2 is SQIVND (reference sequence). The V and J ends lost 5 bases and 4 bases, in that order; junction bases with no gene match: 13. The CDR3 covers 16 residues. CDR3 sequence reads: CASSATTGTSTYEQYF. CDR3 DNA sequence: TGTGCCAGTAGTGCTACGACCGGGACTAGTACGTACGAGCAGTACTTC.

A note on this clonotype: A read error is likely, as this CDR3 ends without the conserved phenylalanine or tryptophan. CDR3 coding DNA: TGTGCCAGCAGCCTGGGGACTAGCGGGGCCTCGAGGAGAGAGACCCAGTACCTC. It translates to CASSLGTSGASRRETQYL. The chain joins TRBV11-2 to TRBJ2-5; 13 bases are a match to TRBD2. The CDR3 is 18 amino acids. Germline loops: CDR1 SGHAT, CDR2 FQNNGV. J gave up 4 bases and V 5 bases, and 13 bases lay outside the gene matches.